The present entry profiles one T cell receptor (beta chain) with its context. This specimen comes from a study of blood T cell repertoires in COVID-19. Study information: Some COVID-19 samples were acute and others convalescent; all came from the United States, Italy and Spain. PBMCs, B-cell-depleted T cells, or T cells provided the cDNA or gDNA that made up the material.

Germline-derived CDR1 and CDR2 are SGHTA and FQGTGA. The CDR3 is made up of 17 amino acids. Trimming left V 0 bases short and J 0 bases short, with 14 bases between. Participant reports of clinical history set cohort assignment. Per the authors' pipeline: Reference gene primer amplification in the assay estimated nucleated cell counts. Data came from immunoSEQ multiplex PCR; TCRdb stores just in-frame clones and leaves some out. V, J and clone size reflect that table, while D and trimming were determined from the DNA. Among 200,000 to 250,000 clones, roughly 89% were seen once, and the ten largest hold roughly 3.4%.

The receptor was derived from a woman between 40 and 50 years old with acute COVID-19. The chain uses TRBV7-3 and TRBJ1-1, with D tentatively TRBD1 (5 bases). What was sequenced was PBMCs or T cells enriched from blood (not recorded which). DNA for the CDR3: TGTGCCAGCAGCTTAACCCCTAGGGGTTATTTGAACACTGAAGCTTTCTTT. This codes for CASSLTPRGYLNTEAFF.